The 15 T cell receptor beta chains reported below all come from one sample, sequenced in a study of T cells in tuberculosis. TCRdb's copy holds only in-frame clones and misses some; the assay was immunoSEQ multiplex PCR. The data show some 25,000 clones, roughly 95% seen once. Sequencing was performed on PBMCs. Source of these receptors: a donor between 10 and 29 years old with latent tuberculosis or without tuberculosis infection.

The chain employs TRBV5-1 and TRBJ2-7; perhaps TRBD1 as D (6 bases). The V and J ends lost 3 bases and 0 bases respectively, with 10 bases between them. The CDR3 is 14 residues long. From germline, CDR1 is SGHRS and CDR2 YFSETQ. DNA of the CDR3: TGCGCCAGCAGCTCTCTACAGGGCTCCTACGAGCAGTACTTC. It translates to CASSSLQGSYEQYF.

The chain recombines TRBV5-1 with TRBJ1-6; D uncertain. V lost 2 bases and J 7 bases, leaving 10 bases between the germline ends. There are 14 residues in the CDR3. Germline V gene sequence: CDR1 SGHRS, CDR2 YFSETQ. The CDR3, as DNA: TGCGCCAGCAGCTTCACCGACACGAATTCACCCCTCCACTTT. Encoded protein: CASSFTDTNSPLHF. The full variable domain, rest sourced from reference TRBV5-1 and TRBJ1-6, is KAGVTQTPRYLIKTRGQQVTLSCSPISGHRSVSWYQQTPGQGLQFLFEYFSETQRNKGNFPGRFSGRQFSNSRSEMNVSTLELGDSALYLCASSFTDTNSPLHFGNGTRLTVT.

The V and J genes are TRBV7-2 and TRBJ2-7; 11 bases match TRBD1. The CDR3 contains 19 residues. The germline gives CDR1 SGHTA, CDR2 FQGNSA. Trimming took 4 bases from V and 0 from J; bases not matched to a gene: 14. The CDR3 sequence: CASSYWTGGAGFSSYEQYF. In DNA, the CDR3 is TGTGCCAGCAGCTACTGGACAGGGGGCGCAGGATTCAGCTCCTACGAGCAGTACTTC.

This chain connects TRBV11-1 to TRBJ2-7; 9 bases align to TRBD1. Germline V gene sequence: CDR1 SGHAT, CDR2 FQDESV (reference sequence). The CDR3 covers 13 residues. With V trimmed by 5 bases and J by 4 bases, 3 bases remained unmatched. The DNA of the CDR3 is TGTGCCAGCAGCCGGGACAGGGCTTACGAGCAGTACTTC. It codes for CASSRDRAYEQYF. Filled out from reference TRBV11-1 and TRBJ2-7, the complete variable domain reads EAEVAQSPRYKITEKSQAVAFWCDPISGHATLYWYRQILGQGPELLVQFQDESVVDDSQLPKDRFSAERLKGVDSTLKIQPAELGDSAMYLCASSRDRAYEQYFGPGTRLTVT.

The chain employs TRBV30 and TRBJ1-1; TRBD1 might be the D (5 bases). V lost 4 bases to trimming and J lost 5 bases, with 17 bases between them. The CDR3 is 14 amino acids. Germline values: CDR1 GTSNPN, CDR2 SVGIG (reference sequence). CDR3: CAWIPRGVRTEAFF. In DNA, the CDR3 is TGTGCCTGGATCCCCCGGGGGGTAAGGACTGAAGCTTTCTTT.

The V and J genes are TRBV27 and TRBJ1-1; unclear D gene. The CDR3 spans 12 residues. Germline-derived CDR1 and CDR2 are MNHEY and SMNVEV (reference sequence). Trimming took 4 bases from V and 5 from J, leaving 8 bases between them. CDR3 bases: TGTGCCAGCAGTTCTTACGGGACTGAAGCTTTCTTT. It specifies CASSSYGTEAFF.

In this sample, this clone turned up once. V usage is TRBV25-1 and J usage is TRBJ1-2, with TRBD1 matching over 8 bases. Germline CDR1 MGHDK, CDR2 SYGVNS. The CDR3 sequence is 15 residues long. The trim removed 6 bases at V and 6 bases at J, leaving 12 bases unmatched. CDR3 sequence (DNA): TGTGCCAGCAGACAGACAGGGGTAGGGTGGCATGGCTACACCTTC. It codes for CASRQTGVGWHGYTF.

The chain carries TRBV7-8 and TRBJ2-2; the match to TRBD2 covers 12 bases. J lost 2 bases, V lost 5 bases, and 3 bases had no gene match. The CDR3 is made up of 16 amino acids. CDR1 is SGHVS and CDR2 is FQNEAQ in the germline V gene. The CDR3 sequence is CASSRTSGVNTGELFF. The CDR3 DNA reads TGTGCCAGCAGCAGGACTAGCGGGGTTAACACCGGGGAGCTGTTTTTT.

The rearrangement uses TRBV19 and TRBJ2-1; TRBD2 is a possible D gene (5 bases). The ends were cut back, 7 bases at V and 6 bases at J, with 19 bases in the middle. The CDR3 has 15 amino acids. Germline loops: CDR1 LNHDA, CDR2 SQIVND (reference sequence). The CDR3 nucleotides read TGTGCCAGTACCCTTACTAGTAAAATAGGCAATGAGCAGTTCTTC. This codes for CASTLTSKIGNEQFF.

The V and J genes are TRBV18 and TRBJ1-2, with D maybe TRBD1 (5 bases). Trimming shortened V by 0 bases and J by 8 bases, and 10 bases separated the two germline ends. Germline V gene sequence: CDR1 KGHSH, CDR2 LQKENI. CDR3 length equals 13 residues. CDR3 amino acids: CASSPPAGLGYTF. The CDR3 DNA sequence: TGTGCCAGCTCACCACCTGCAGGGCTCGGCTACACCTTC.

The chain joins TRBV29-1 to TRBJ2-2; a weak D match, TRBD1 (6 bases). Germline V lookup: CDR1 SQVTM, CDR2 ANQGSEA. V lost 1 base to trimming and J lost 6 bases, with 15 bases between them. The CDR3 totals 15 residues. CDR3 DNA: TGCAGCGTTGAAGGTCTGCAGGGGTCGGCCGGGGAGCTGTTTTTT. Translated, it gives CSVEGLQGSAGELFF.

The chain has TRBV2 and TRBJ2-7; a weak D match, TRBD1 (6 bases). The ends were cut back, 7 bases at V and 1 base at J, with 20 bases in the middle. This CDR3 is 16 amino acids long. The germline V gene has CDR1 SNHLY and CDR2 FYNNEI. The CDR3 DNA is TGTGCCAGCATCGCACTTATTTTCACAGGGTCCTACGAGCAGTACTTC. It codes for CASIALIFTGSYEQYF.

DNA for the CDR3: TGTGCCAGTAGTTCGTCGACAGGAGCCTACGAGCAGTACTTC. Translating gives CASSSSTGAYEQYF. The chain employs TRBV19 and TRBJ2-7; D might be TRBD1 (6 bases). The germline CDR1 and CDR2 sequences are LNHDA and SQIVND (reference sequence). The CDR3 totals 14 residues. The ends were cut back, 5 bases at V and 2 bases at J, with 13 bases in the middle.

This clone occurred once. This sequence joins TRBV6-1 and TRBJ1-2; D gene unclear. Germline assignment: CDR1 MNHNS and CDR2 SASEGT. V was clipped by 1 base and J by 1 base, with 7 bases between them. This CDR3 region has 14 residues. The CDR3 region has the DNA TGTGCCAGCAGTGAAGACCGGGTTAACTATGGCTACACCTTC. It translates to CASSEDRVNYGYTF.

The rearrangement joins TRBV19 to TRBJ1-3; possibly TRBD1 for D (6 bases). Trimming pared 10 bases from V and 4 bases from J, leaving 20 bases between. Looked up from germline, CDR1 is LNHDA and CDR2 is SQIVND (reference sequence). The CDR3 is 15 amino acids. CDR3 in amino acids: CATNLRGGTGNTIYF. The CDR3 coding sequence is TGTGCCACCAACCTACGCGGGGGCACGGGAAACACCATATATTTT. The variable domain in full, with the rest retrieved from reference TRBV19 and TRBJ1-3, is DGGITQSPKYLFRKEGQNVTLSCEQNLNHDAMYWYRQDPGQGLRLIYYSQIVNDFQKGDIAEGYSVSREKKESFPLTVTSAQKNPTAFYLCATNLRGGTGNTIYFGEGSWLTVV.